This T cell receptor (beta chain) was sequenced in a study of blood T cell repertoires in COVID-19. Study summary: Collection of acute and convalescent COVID-19 samples took place in the United States, Italy and Spain.

Clones were read by immunoSEQ multiplex PCR, and TCRdb kept only the in-frame ones, dropping some. The sample has 60,000 or so clones, about four fifths seen once. The germline V and J ends were trimmed by 2 bases and 0 bases, with 11 bases remaining between them. CDR3 length equals 15 residues. Germline V gene data show CDR1 as SGHKS and CDR2 as YYEKEE (reference sequence). The rearrangement uses TRBV5-5 and TRBJ1-1; no clear D. Sequencing input: peripheral blood. The TCR comes from a human donor in a cohort sampled during active COVID-19. Written as DNA, the CDR3 is TGTGCCAGCAGCTTCATGGCAGACATGAACACTGAAGCTTTCTTT. As protein: CASSFMADMNTEAFF. Looking up the rest from reference TRBV5-5 and TRBJ1-1 gives the full variable domain: DAGVTQSPTHLIKTRGQQVTLRCSPISGHKSVSWYQQVLGQGPQFIFQYYEKEERGRGNFPDRFSARQFPNYSSELNVNALLLGDSALYLCASSFMADMNTEAFFGQGTRLTVV.